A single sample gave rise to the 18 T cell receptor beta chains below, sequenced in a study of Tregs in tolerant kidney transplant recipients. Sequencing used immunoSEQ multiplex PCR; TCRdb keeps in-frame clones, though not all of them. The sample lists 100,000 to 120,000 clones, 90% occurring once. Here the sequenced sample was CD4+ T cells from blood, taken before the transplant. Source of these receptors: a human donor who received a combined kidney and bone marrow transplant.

CDR3 nucleotides: TGTGCCAGCAGCCGCCTTTGGACAGGGACTGGAAACACCATATATTTT. Translation gives CASSRLWTGTGNTIYF. V is TRBV5-6 and J is TRBJ1-3, with TRBD1 matching 8 bases. CDR3 length equals 16 residues. Germline values: CDR1 SGHDT, CDR2 YYEEEE. With 4 bases clipped from V and 2 bases from J, the junction kept 8 bases outside the gene matches.

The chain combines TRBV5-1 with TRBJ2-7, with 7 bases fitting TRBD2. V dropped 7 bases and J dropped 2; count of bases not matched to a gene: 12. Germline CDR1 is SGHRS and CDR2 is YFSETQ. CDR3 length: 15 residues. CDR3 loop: CASGLTTGGAYEQYF. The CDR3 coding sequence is TGCGCCAGCGGGCTTACAACGGGAGGAGCCTACGAGCAGTACTTC.

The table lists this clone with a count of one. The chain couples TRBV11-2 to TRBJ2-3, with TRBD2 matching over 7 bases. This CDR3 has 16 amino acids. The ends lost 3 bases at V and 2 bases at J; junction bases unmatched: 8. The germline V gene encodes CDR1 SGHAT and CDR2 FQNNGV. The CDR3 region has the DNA TGTGCCAGCAGCTTTCTGGCGGGGGTTACCACAGATACGCAGTATTTT. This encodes CASSFLAGVTTDTQYF.

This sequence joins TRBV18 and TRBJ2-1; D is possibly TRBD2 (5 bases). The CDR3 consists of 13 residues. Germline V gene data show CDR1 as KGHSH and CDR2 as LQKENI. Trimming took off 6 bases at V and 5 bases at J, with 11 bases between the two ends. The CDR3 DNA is TGTGCCAGCTCCTCACGTAGCGACAATGAGCAGTTCTTC. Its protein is CASSSRSDNEQFF. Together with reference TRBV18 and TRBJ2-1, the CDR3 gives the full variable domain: NAGVMQNPRHLVRRRGQEARLRCSPMKGHSHVYWYRQLPEEGLKFMVYLQKENIIDESGMPKERFSAEFPKEGPSILRIQQVVRGDSAAYFCASSSRSDNEQFFGPGTRLTVL.

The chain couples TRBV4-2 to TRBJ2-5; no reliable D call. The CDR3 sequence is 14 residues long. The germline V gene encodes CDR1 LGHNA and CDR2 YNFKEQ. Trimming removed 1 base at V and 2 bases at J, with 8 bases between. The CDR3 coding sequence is TGTGCCAGCAGCCAAGTACAGAAACAAGAGACCCAGTACTTC. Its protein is CASSQVQKQETQYF.

CDR3 in amino acids: CASSLDSGISYEQYF. The DNA for the CDR3 is TGTGCCAGCAGCTTGGATAGCGGGATCTCCTACGAGCAGTACTTC. This chain links TRBV5-4 with TRBJ2-7; 8 nucleotides match TRBD2. The germline CDR1 and CDR2 sequences are SGHNT and YYREEE (reference sequence). J was trimmed by 0 bases and V by 0 bases; bases with no gene match: 2. CDR3 size: 15 residues.

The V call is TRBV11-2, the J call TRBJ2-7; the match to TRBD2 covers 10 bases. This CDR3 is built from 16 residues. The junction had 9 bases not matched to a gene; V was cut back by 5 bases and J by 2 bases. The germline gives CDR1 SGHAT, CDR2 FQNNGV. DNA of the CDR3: TGTGCCAGCAGCCCCGGACTAGCGGAAGGAACCTACGAGCAGTACTTC. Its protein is CASSPGLAEGTYEQYF.

This CDR3 is CASSEARGTLDEKLFF. As DNA, the CDR3 is TGTGCCAGCAGTGAAGCGCGGGGGACACTGGACGAAAAACTGTTTTTT. The V call is TRBV6-1, the J call TRBJ1-4; D may be TRBD1 (6 bases). This CDR3 contains 16 residues. Germline loops: CDR1 MNHNS, CDR2 SASEGT. Trimming shortened V by 0 bases and J by 8 bases, and 16 bases separated the two germline ends.

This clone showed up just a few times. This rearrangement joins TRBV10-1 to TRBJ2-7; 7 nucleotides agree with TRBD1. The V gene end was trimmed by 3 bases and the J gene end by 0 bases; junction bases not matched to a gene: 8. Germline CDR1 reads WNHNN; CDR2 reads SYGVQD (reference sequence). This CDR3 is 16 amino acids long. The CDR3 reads CASSDIQAGGSYEQYF. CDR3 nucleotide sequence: TGCGCCAGCAGTGATATCCAGGCAGGGGGCTCCTACGAGCAGTACTTC.

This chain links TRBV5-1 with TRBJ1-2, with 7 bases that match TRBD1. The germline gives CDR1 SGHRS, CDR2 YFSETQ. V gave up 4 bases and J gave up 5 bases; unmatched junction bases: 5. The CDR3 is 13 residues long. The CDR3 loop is CASSHGQVYGYTF. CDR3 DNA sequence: TGCGCCAGCAGCCACGGACAGGTTTATGGCTACACCTTC.

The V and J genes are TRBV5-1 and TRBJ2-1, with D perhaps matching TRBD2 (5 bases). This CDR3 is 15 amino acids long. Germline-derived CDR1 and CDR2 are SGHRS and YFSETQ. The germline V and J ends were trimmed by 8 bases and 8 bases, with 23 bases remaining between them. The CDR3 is CASSGVAKIVHEQFF. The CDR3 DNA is TGCGCCAGTTCTGGGGTAGCGAAGATCGTGCATGAGCAGTTCTTC.

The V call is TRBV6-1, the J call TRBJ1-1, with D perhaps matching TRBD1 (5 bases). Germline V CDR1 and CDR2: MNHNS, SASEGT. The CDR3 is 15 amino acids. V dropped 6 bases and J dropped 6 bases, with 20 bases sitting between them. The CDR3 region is CASRGKYTWGAEAFF. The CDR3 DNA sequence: TGTGCCAGCAGGGGAAAGTACACCTGGGGGGCTGAAGCTTTCTTT.

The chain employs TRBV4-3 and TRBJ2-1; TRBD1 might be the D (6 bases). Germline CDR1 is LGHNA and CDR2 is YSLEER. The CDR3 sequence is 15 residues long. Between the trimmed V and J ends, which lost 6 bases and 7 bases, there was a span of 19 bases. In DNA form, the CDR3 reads TGCGCCAGCAGTCCATGGGTAGGGGGAAGGAATGAGCAGTTCTTC. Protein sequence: CASSPWVGGRNEQFF.

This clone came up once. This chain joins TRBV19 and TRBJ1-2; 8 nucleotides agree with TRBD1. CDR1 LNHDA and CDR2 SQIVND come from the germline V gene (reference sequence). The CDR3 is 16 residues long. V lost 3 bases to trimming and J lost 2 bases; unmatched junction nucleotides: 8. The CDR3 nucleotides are TGTGCCAGTAGTATGTCCCCGGACAGGGAAAACTATGGCTACACCTTC. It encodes CASSMSPDRENYGYTF.

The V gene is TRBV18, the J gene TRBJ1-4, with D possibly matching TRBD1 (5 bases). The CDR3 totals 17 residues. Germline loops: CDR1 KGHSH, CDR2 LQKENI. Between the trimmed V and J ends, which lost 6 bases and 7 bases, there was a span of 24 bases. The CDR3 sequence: CASSARVLGEGREKLFF. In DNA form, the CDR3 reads TGTGCCAGCTCCGCCCGCGTTCTAGGGGAAGGTCGTGAAAAACTGTTTTTT.

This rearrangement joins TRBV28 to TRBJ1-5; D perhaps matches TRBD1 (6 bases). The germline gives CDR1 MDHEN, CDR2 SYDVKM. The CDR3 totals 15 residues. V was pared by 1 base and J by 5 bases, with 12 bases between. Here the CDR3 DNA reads TGTGCCAGCAGTTTATTAGGACAGTTGTATCAGCCCCAGCATTTT. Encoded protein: CASSLLGQLYQPQHF.

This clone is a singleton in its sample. CDR3 residues: CASSPGVDSRQAFF. CDR3 DNA: TGTGCCAGCAGCCCAGGGGTGGACTCGCGCCAGGCTTTCTTT. The rearrangement joins TRBV7-6 to TRBJ1-1, with D maybe TRBD1 (6 bases). The V gene lost 5 bases and the J gene lost 11 bases, with 21 bases spanning the gap. The germline V gene encodes CDR1 SGHVS and CDR2 FNYEAQ. This CDR3 has 14 amino acids.

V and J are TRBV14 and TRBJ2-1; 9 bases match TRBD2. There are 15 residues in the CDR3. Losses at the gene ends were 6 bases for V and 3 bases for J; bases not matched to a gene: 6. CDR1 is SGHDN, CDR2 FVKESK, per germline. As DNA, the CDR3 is TGTGCCAGCAGACGAGCGGGAGGTGGCTACAATGAGCAGTTCTTC. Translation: CASRRAGGGYNEQFF.